Presented here are 30 T cell receptor beta chains from one specimen sequenced in a study of Graves' ophthalmopathy and Graves' hyperthyroidism. Researchers took RNA transcripts and amplified TCR beta CDR3 regions from them. Second-round multiplex PCR came after first-round RT-PCR with HTBI primers. TCRdb used MiXCR to reprocess the multiplex PCR reads, holding one entry per CDR3 protein. The sample comprises hundreds of thousands of distinct CDR3 sequences, about 24% of which are singletons, and approximately 7% rests with the top ten. What was sequenced was peripheral blood. All receptors derive from a woman aged 18 to 35 with stable Graves' hyperthyroidism. Some clones in this sample may be carry-over from other donors' samples.

Only a few counts were recorded for this clonotype. This chain links TRBV6-1 with TRBJ1-1; no reliable D call. The V and J ends lost 5 bases and 3 bases respectively, with 10 bases between them. The germline CDR1 and CDR2 sequences are MNHNS and SASEGT. The CDR3 is 13 residues long. CDR3 amino acids: CASSKSPDTEAFF. CDR3 bases: TGTGCCAGCAGTAAATCACCGGACACTGAAGCTTTCTTT.

There are a few counts of this clonotype. The J gene is TRBJ1-2, the V gene TRBV11-2; D gene ambiguous. CDR3 size: 16 residues. The V end lost 5 bases, the J end lost 4 bases, and 20 bases lay between the germline ends. Germline CDR1 is SGHAT and CDR2 is FQNNGV. DNA of the CDR3: TGTGCCAGCAGCCCCCGCCGGAATCCTGATTCCTATGGCTACACCTTC. Amino acids: CASSPRRNPDSYGYTF. Filled out from reference TRBV11-2 and TRBJ1-2, the complete variable domain reads EAGVAQSPRYKIIEKRQSVAFWCNPISGHATLYWYQQILGQGPKLLIQFQNNGVVDDSQLPKDRFSAERLKGVDSTLKIQPAKLEDSAVYLCASSPRRNPDSYGYTFGSGTRLTVV.

As concerns this clonotype: One end of the junction varies from germline; a read error may be responsible. The chain recombines TRBV2 with TRBJ2-2; D is perhaps TRBD1 (6 bases). The CDR3 totals 15 residues. The germline gives CDR1 SNHLY, CDR2 FYNNEI. CDR3 sequence: CASGTRSGDTGVLFF. The CDR3 coding sequence is TGTGCCAGCGGCACTAGGAGTGGGGACACCGGGGTGCTGTTTTTT.

In this sample, this clonotype turned up many times. The chain links TRBV29-1 to TRBJ2-7; possibly TRBD2 for D (5 bases). The CDR3 loop spans 15 amino acids. Per the germline V gene, CDR1 is SQVTM and CDR2 is ANQGSEA. Trimming pared 6 bases from V and 3 bases from J, leaving 21 bases between. The CDR3 protein is CSVQREGSANYEQYF. Here the CDR3 DNA reads TGCAGCGTCCAGCGTGAGGGTAGCGCAAACTACGAGCAGTACTTC.

This clonotype came up many times. This chain joins TRBV5-6 and TRBJ1-2; 10 bases fit TRBD1. Germline assignment: CDR1 SGHDT and CDR2 YYEEEE. V lost 4 bases to trimming and J lost 9 bases; unmatched junction nucleotides: 6. There are 13 residues in the CDR3. The CDR3, as DNA: TGTGCCAGCAGCATCGGGACAGGGGAACGCTACACCTTC. As protein: CASSIGTGERYTF.

This chain joins TRBV5-6 and TRBJ1-1; D is undetermined. CDR1 is SGHDT, CDR2 YYEEEE, per germline. The CDR3 has 12 amino acids. Trimming left V 4 bases short and J 5 bases short, with 9 bases between. The CDR3 here is CASSGSRTEAFF. In nucleotides, the CDR3 is TGTGCCAGCAGCGGCTCGAGGACTGAAGCTTTCTTT.

This clonotype was counted at least ten times. The genes are TRBV12-3 or TRBV12-4 and TRBJ1-5; possibly TRBD1 for D (5 bases). The CDR3 runs 13 residues. V was trimmed by 3 bases and J by 4 bases, leaving 7 bases between them. The CDR3 coding sequence is TGTGCCAGCAGTTTGGACAAGAATCAGCCCCAGCATTTT. This translates into CASSLDKNQPQHF.

The chain carries TRBV12-3 or TRBV12-4 and TRBJ1-1; maybe TRBD1 (6 bases). The ends were cut back, 6 bases at V and 4 bases at J, with 12 bases in the middle. The CDR3 has 13 amino acids. CDR3 loop: CASRRQAGTEAFF. The CDR3 nucleotides read TGTGCCAGCAGACGACAGGCGGGCACTGAAGCTTTCTTT.

At least ten counts were recorded for this clonotype. The chain carries TRBV12-3 or TRBV12-4 and TRBJ1-2, with 11 nucleotides matching TRBD1. J was trimmed by 4 bases and V by 5 bases; bases with no gene match: 6. The CDR3 covers 15 residues. In nucleotides, the CDR3 is TGTGCCAGCAGTCCCATGGGGACAGGGGGCTATGGCTACACCTTC. This translates into CASSPMGTGGYGYTF.

This clonotype was observed many times. This CDR3 reads CASQLPGSLGGYTF. CDR3 nucleotide sequence: TGTGCCAGTCAACTACCGGGCAGCTTGGGGGGCTACACCTTC. This chain joins TRBV19 and TRBJ1-2; D uncertain. The ends were cut back, 8 bases at V and 8 bases at J, with 21 bases in the middle. The CDR3 runs 14 residues. Germline V gives CDR1 LNHDA, CDR2 SQIVND (reference sequence).

This clonotype appeared many times. The CDR3 DNA sequence: TGTGCCAGCAGTTGGGGGACAGAGCCGAACACTGAAGCTTTCTTT. Amino acid sequence: CASSWGTEPNTEAFF. V usage is TRBV12-3 or TRBV12-4 and J usage is TRBJ1-1, with 7 bases that match TRBD1. The CDR3 length is 15 residues. The trim removed 4 bases at V and 1 base at J, leaving 6 bases unmatched.

This clonotype appeared a few times. The chain couples TRBV12-3 or TRBV12-4 to TRBJ1-1; D unclear. This CDR3 region has 15 residues. With 5 bases removed from V and 3 bases from J, the gap between germline ends came to 16 bases. The DNA of the CDR3 is TGTGCCAGCAGTCTCCCGATTTCCGAGGACACTGAAGCTTTCTTT. Translated, it gives CASSLPISEDTEAFF.

This clonotype was counted ten times or more. V is TRBV20-1 and J is TRBJ2-7, with a tentative D call TRBD1 (6 bases). There are 13 residues in the CDR3. V lost 4 bases to trimming and J lost 1 base, with 11 bases between them. Germline CDR1 and CDR2: DFQATT and SNEGSKA (reference sequence). In nucleotides, the CDR3 is TGCAGTGCTAATGACAGGCGGTCCTACGAGCAGTACTTC. This gives the protein CSANDRRSYEQYF.

Many counts were recorded for this clonotype. This chain uses TRBV27 with TRBJ1-2; a weak D match, TRBD1 (5 bases). The V gene's germline CDR1 is MNHEY and CDR2 SMNVEV (reference sequence). V was clipped by 10 bases and J by 2 bases, with 11 bases between them. This CDR3 comprises 12 residues. The CDR3 nucleotides read TGTGCCACCGGGGACGGCAACTATGGCTACACCTTC. It encodes CATGDGNYGYTF.

This clonotype occurred many times. Being one base from a much bigger clone, this may be a read error. The chain couples TRBV7-3 to TRBJ2-5; 12 bases agree with TRBD1. CDR1 SGHTA and CDR2 FQGTGA come from the germline V gene. The CDR3 length is 15 residues. The CDR3 reads CASSLGTGGLKTKYF. For the CDR3, the DNA is TGTGCCAGCAGCTTGGGGACAGGGGGCTTAAAGACCAAGTACTTC.

This chain joins TRBV7-2 and TRBJ1-3, with a weak D call TRBD1 (5 bases). V lost 1 base to trimming and J lost 5 bases, with 9 bases between them. Germline V gives CDR1 SGHTA, CDR2 FQGNSA. The CDR3 has 14 amino acids. CDR3 in amino acids: CASSLVGTRNTIYF. The CDR3 nucleotides are TGTGCCAGCAGCTTAGTCGGGACTAGAAACACCATATATTTT.

This clonotype has a count of ten or more. This rearrangement joins TRBV20-1 to TRBJ2-7; D not resolved. CDR3 size: 13 residues. Germline V gives CDR1 DFQATT, CDR2 SNEGSKA (reference sequence). Trimming removed 6 bases at V and 5 bases at J, with 17 bases between. The CDR3 coding sequence is TGCAGTGCCACGGAACCTATAGCCCACGAGCAGTACTTC. This translates into CSATEPIAHEQYF.

This clonotype was seen ten or more times. This may come from a read error, since a much larger clone is one base off. The J gene is TRBJ1-1, the V gene TRBV6-1; D might be TRBD1 (5 bases). V lost 6 bases and J lost 7, with 9 bases in between. Germline V gives CDR1 MNHNS, CDR2 SASEGT. This CDR3 spans 11 amino acids. The CDR3 spells CASRRDSEAFF. The CDR3 bases are TGTGCCAGCAGGCGAGACAGTGAAGCTTTCTTT.

The rearrangement uses TRBV18 and TRBJ2-5; D not resolved. Germline V gene lookup returns CDR1 KGHSH and CDR2 LQKENI. The CDR3 extends over 12 amino acids. Trimming took 2 bases from V and 5 from J, leaving 6 bases between them. The CDR3 spells CASSPEIETQYF. The CDR3 coding sequence is TGTGCCAGCTCACCAGAGATCGAGACCCAGTACTTC.

The chain links TRBV6-1 to TRBJ2-5; TRBD2 matches at 12 bases. Germline loops: CDR1 MNHNS, CDR2 SASEGT. J lost 5 bases, V lost 5 bases, and 6 bases had no gene match. This CDR3 contains 15 residues. This CDR3 is CASSILAGGEETQYF. The CDR3 DNA follows: TGTGCCAGCAGTATTCTAGCGGGGGGGGAGGAGACCCAGTACTTC.

This clonotype was picked up many times. This chain links TRBV12-3 or TRBV12-4 with TRBJ2-7; 9 bases align to TRBD2. This CDR3 spans 16 amino acids. V shed 6 bases, J shed 7 bases, and the junction held 16 bases outside the gene matches. CDR3 DNA: TGTGCCAGCAGCCCACTAACCGGGACTAGCTTTAAAGAGCAGTACTTC. Translating it yields CASSPLTGTSFKEQYF.

This clonotype was recorded a few times. V is TRBV7-2 and J is TRBJ1-2; 7 positions agree with TRBD1. CDR3 length: 13 amino acids. Germline V gene sequence: CDR1 SGHTA, CDR2 FQGNSA. V shed 4 bases, J shed 4 bases, and the junction held 3 bases outside the gene matches. CDR3 DNA sequence: TGTGCCAGCAGCTCCAACAGGGGCTATGGCTACACCTTC. Its translation: CASSSNRGYGYTF.

In its sample, this clonotype was seen many times. The CDR3 nucleotides read TGCAGTGCTGAGGACAGGGTCGATTCACCCCTCCACTTT. Its translation is CSAEDRVDSPLHF. The chain carries TRBV20-1 and TRBJ1-6, with 8 nucleotides matching TRBD1. The CDR3 runs 13 residues. Losses at the gene ends were 5 bases for V and 8 bases for J; bases not matched to a gene: 5. The V gene's germline CDR1 is DFQATT and CDR2 SNEGSKA (reference sequence).

The genes are TRBV10-1 and TRBJ2-5; 7 bases line up with TRBD2. V lost 2 bases to trimming and J lost 2 bases; unmatched junction nucleotides: 5. The germline V gene encodes CDR1 WNHNN and CDR2 SYGVQD (reference sequence). This CDR3 spans 15 amino acids. The CDR3 coding sequence is TGCGCCAGCAGTGAGGCGGCTAGCGGACAAGAGACCCAGTACTTC. It specifies CASSEAASGQETQYF.

This clonotype was seen a few times. This chain joins TRBV30 and TRBJ1-2; tentatively, D is TRBD1 (5 bases). The germline V and J ends were trimmed by 3 bases and 4 bases, with 12 bases remaining between them. Germline values: CDR1 GTSNPN, CDR2 SVGIG (reference sequence). There are 13 residues in the CDR3. The CDR3 loop is CAWRRGESYGYTF. As DNA, the CDR3 is TGTGCCTGGAGGAGAGGGGAAAGCTATGGCTACACCTTC.

Many counts were recorded for this clonotype. The chain combines TRBV6-5 with TRBJ2-2, with 9 bases fitting TRBD1. From germline, CDR1 is MNHEY and CDR2 SVGAGI. Trimming cost V 2 bases and J 3 bases; bases outside gene matches: 4. The CDR3 length is 16 residues. CDR3 region: CASSYGTGYDTGELFF. CDR3 sequence (DNA): TGTGCCAGCAGTTACGGGACAGGGTATGACACCGGGGAGCTGTTTTTT.

This clonotype was found many times. The V and J genes are TRBV12-3 or TRBV12-4 and TRBJ1-1; D is unresolved. The CDR3 runs 12 residues. The germline V and J ends were trimmed by 7 bases and 5 bases, with 11 bases remaining between them. CDR3 sequence: CASTEPGTEAFF. CDR3 in DNA: TGTGCCAGCACTGAGCCTGGGACTGAAGCTTTCTTT.

The J gene is TRBJ2-5, the V gene TRBV15; D ambiguous. The germline V and J ends were trimmed by 0 bases and 3 bases, with 8 bases remaining between them. The germline V gene has CDR1 LNHNV and CDR2 YYDKDF (reference sequence). There are 14 residues in the CDR3. CDR3 sequence: CATSRENAEETQYF. The CDR3 DNA sequence: TGTGCCACCAGCAGAGAGAACGCCGAAGAGACCCAGTACTTC.

The chain links TRBV10-2 to TRBJ2-2; 7 nucleotides align to TRBD1. This CDR3 spans 16 amino acids. V lost 6 bases, J lost 3 bases, and 10 bases stayed unmatched. In germline, CDR1 is WSHSY, CDR2 SAAADI. The CDR3, as DNA: TGCGCCAGCAGGCGACCGGGACAGCTAGACACCGGGGAGCTGTTTTTT. This gives the protein CASRRPGQLDTGELFF.

V is TRBV19 and J is TRBJ1-6; 9 bases map to TRBD1. The V gene end was trimmed by 7 bases and the J gene end by 7 bases; junction bases not matched to a gene: 5. Per the germline V gene, CDR1 is LNHDA and CDR2 is SQIVND (reference sequence). The CDR3 loop spans 14 amino acids. The chain's CDR3 is CASTDRGSNSPLHF. As DNA, the CDR3 is TGTGCCAGTACAGACAGGGGGTCGAATTCACCCCTCCACTTT.